This record concerns one TCR beta chain sequence. This sample stems from a study of blood T cell repertoires in COVID-19. For the study at large: Sites across the United States, Italy and Spain contributed samples from acute and convalescent COVID-19. PBMCs, B-cell-depleted T cells, or T cells provided the cDNA or gDNA that made up the material.

Original analysis: Amplification of reference gene primers was used by the study to estimate nucleated cell counts. Profiling relied on immunoSEQ multiplex PCR, and the TCRdb table lists in-frame clones only, not all of them. Clone size and the V and J calls come from that table; the DNA yielded D and trimming. Of around 240,000 clones listed, 65% to 90% are singletons. V dropped 3 bases and J dropped 2 bases, with 7 bases sitting between them. The CDR3 totals 13 residues. Sequenced sample: peripheral blood. The sequence derives from a woman in her 50s with acute or convalescent COVID-19. The V call is TRBV12-3 or TRBV12-4, the J call TRBJ1-2; D not certain. The CDR3 nucleotides read TGTGCCAGCAGTTTTGGCAGGAACTATGGCTACACCTTC. Translated, it gives CASSFGRNYGYTF.